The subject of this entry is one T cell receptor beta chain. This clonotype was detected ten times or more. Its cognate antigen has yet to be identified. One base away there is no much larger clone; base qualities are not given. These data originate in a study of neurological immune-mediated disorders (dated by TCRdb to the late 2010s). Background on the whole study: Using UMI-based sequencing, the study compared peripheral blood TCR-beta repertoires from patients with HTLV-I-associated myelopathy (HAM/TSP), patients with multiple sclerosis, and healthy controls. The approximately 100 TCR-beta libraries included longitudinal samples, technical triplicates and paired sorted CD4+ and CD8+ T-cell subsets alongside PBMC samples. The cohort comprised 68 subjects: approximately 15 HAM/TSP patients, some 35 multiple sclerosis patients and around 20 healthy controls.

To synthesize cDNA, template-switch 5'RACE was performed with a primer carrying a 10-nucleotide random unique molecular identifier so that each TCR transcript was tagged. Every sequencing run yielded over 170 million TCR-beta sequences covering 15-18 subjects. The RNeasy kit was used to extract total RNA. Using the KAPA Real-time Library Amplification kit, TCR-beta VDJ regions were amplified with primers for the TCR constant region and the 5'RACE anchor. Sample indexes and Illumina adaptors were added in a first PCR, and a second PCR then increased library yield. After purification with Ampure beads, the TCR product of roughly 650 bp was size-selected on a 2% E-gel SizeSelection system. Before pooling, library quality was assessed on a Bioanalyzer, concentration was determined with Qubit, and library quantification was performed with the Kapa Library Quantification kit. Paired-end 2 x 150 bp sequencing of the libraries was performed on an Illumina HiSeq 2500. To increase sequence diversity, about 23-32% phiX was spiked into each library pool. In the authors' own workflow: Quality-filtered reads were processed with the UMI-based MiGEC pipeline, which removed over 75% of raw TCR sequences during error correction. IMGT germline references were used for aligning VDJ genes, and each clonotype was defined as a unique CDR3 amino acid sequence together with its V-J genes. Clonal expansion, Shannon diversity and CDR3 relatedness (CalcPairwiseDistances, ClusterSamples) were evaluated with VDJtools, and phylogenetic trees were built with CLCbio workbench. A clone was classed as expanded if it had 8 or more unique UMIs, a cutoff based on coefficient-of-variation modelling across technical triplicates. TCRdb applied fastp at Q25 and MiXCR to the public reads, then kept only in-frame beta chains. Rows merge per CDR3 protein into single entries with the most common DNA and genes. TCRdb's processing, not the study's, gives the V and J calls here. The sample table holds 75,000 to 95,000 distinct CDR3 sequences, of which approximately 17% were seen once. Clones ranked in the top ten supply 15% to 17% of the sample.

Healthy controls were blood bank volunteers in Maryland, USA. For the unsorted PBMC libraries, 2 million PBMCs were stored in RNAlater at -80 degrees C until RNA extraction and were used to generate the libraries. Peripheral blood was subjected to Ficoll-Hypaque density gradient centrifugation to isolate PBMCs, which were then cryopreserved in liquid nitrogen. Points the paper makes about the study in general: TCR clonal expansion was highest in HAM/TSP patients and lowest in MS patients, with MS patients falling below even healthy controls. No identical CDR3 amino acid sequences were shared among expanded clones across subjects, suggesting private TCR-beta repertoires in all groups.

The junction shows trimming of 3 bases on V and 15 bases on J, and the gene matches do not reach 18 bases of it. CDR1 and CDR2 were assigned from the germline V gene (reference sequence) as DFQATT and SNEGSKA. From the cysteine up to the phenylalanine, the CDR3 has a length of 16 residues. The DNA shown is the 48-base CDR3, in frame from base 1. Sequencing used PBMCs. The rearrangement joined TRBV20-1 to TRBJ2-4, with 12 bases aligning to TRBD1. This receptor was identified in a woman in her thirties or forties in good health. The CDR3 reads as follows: CSARTGPGTGGADLYF. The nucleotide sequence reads TGCAGTGCTAGGACGGGCCCCGGGACAGGGGGCGCGGATCTGTACTTC.